The clone carrying this T cell receptor beta chain has more than one count but fewer than ten. These data come from a study of cytotoxic CD8 clonotypes in ibrutinib-treated CLL. Study as a whole: The subjects consisted of roughly ten relapsed/refractory and around 15 treatment-naive individuals, with approximately 17 IGHV unmutated.

The intended depth for sequencing was 1 in 200,000 to 1 in 1 million T cells. Assay used: immunoSEQ multiplex PCR; TCRdb lists only in-frame clones, some missing. The sample consists of approximately 29,000 clones, 62% of them appearing once. Germline assignment: CDR1 SGHAT and CDR2 FQNNGV. The CDR3 has 14 residues. Trimming took 7 bases from V and 4 from J; bases not matched to a gene: 3. The sample consisted of PBMCs, taken before ibrutinib treatment. The sequence derives from a human donor with chronic lymphocytic leukemia. The V and J genes are TRBV11-2 and TRBJ1-6, with 8 nucleotides matching TRBD1. The CDR3 bases are TGTGCCAGCAAAAGACAGGGGTATAATTCACCCCTCCACTTT. Translation: CASKRQGYNSPLHF.